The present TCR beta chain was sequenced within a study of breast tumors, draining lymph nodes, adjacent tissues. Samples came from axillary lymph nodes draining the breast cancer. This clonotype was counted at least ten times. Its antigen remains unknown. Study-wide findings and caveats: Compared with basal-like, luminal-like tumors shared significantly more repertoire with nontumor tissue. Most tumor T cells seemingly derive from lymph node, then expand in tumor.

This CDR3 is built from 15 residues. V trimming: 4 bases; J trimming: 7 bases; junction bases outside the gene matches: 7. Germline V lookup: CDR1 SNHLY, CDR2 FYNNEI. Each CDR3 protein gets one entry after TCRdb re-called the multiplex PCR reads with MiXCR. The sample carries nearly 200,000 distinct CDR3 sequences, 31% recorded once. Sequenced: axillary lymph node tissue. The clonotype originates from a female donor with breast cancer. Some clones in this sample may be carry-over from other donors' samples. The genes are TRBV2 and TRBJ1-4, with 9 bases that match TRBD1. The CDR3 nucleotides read TGTGCCAGCAGTGTCGAACAGGGGGCGGGTGAAAAACTGTTTTTT. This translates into CASSVEQGAGEKLFF.